These 9 T cell receptor beta chains were all obtained from the same sample, sequenced in a study of blood T cell repertoires in COVID-19. The protocol was immunoSEQ multiplex PCR, while the TCRdb copy is restricted to in-frame clones and leaves out a portion. The sample includes under 110,000 clones, about 90% seen only once; the top ten take 11%. Sequencing was done on a sample of peripheral blood. These receptors all come from a woman aged 25 to 45 with acute or convalescent COVID-19.

The chain joins TRBV28 to TRBJ2-1; D uncertain. Germline CDR1 is MDHEN and CDR2 is SYDVKM. Trimming cost V 1 base and J 0 bases, with 4 bases left between them. The CDR3 has 14 residues. CDR3: CASSLYISYNEQFF. CDR3 nucleotides: TGTGCCAGCAGTTTATATATCTCCTACAATGAGCAGTTCTTC.

The chain links TRBV27 to TRBJ1-1; 8 bases are shared with TRBD1. This CDR3 contains 17 residues. Germline V CDR1 and CDR2: MNHEY, SMNVEV (reference sequence). Unmatched junction bases numbered 15, after V lost 6 bases and J lost 3 bases. CDR3 in DNA: TGTGCCAGCAGATCATCCCGGGACAGGAGACTTTACACTGAAGCTTTCTTT. Protein: CASRSSRDRRLYTEAFF.

This rearrangement joins TRBV2 to TRBJ1-4; unclear D gene. Germline CDR1 and CDR2: SNHLY and FYNNEI. This CDR3 contains 15 residues. Trimming pared 2 bases from V and 8 bases from J, leaving 15 bases between. The CDR3 DNA reads TGTGCCAGCAGTGAACTGGGCCCAAGACGCGAAAAACTGTTTTTT. Translating it yields CASSELGPRREKLFF.

This chain uses TRBV27 with TRBJ2-2; 7 nucleotides line up with TRBD1. The CDR3 has 15 amino acids. The junction had 10 bases not matched to a gene; V was cut back by 7 bases and J by 5 bases. CDR1 and CDR2 from the germline V gene are MNHEY and SMNVEV (reference sequence). The CDR3 here is CASTWDRPGTGELFF. DNA of the CDR3: TGTGCCAGCACCTGGGACAGACCTGGGACCGGGGAGCTGTTTTTT.

This clone has more than one count but fewer than ten. The gene calls are TRBV20-1 and TRBJ2-1; TRBD1 matches at 11 bases. CDR3 size: 15 residues. Trimming cost V 3 bases and J 8 bases; bases outside gene matches: 9. Germline V CDR1 and CDR2: DFQATT, SNEGSKA (reference sequence). CDR3 bases: TGCAGTGCTAGTTTGGGACAGGGGGAGGTGGATGAGCAGTTCTTC. Its protein product is CSASLGQGEVDEQFF.

The chain couples TRBV3-1 (or the pseudogene TRBV3-2) to TRBJ2-3; TRBD2 aligns across 7 bases. CDR3 length: 14 residues. Germline trimming cut 2 bases from V and 1 base from J; bases unmatched to any gene: 0. CDR1 and CDR2 from the germline V gene are LGHDT and YNNKEL (reference sequence). CDR3 region: CASSQRGGTDTQYF. DNA of the CDR3: TGTGCCAGCAGCCAACGGGGGGGCACAGATACGCAGTATTTT.

This rearrangement joins TRBV7-2 to TRBJ1-1; D is unclear. Germline assignment: CDR1 SGHTA and CDR2 FQGNSA. V dropped 3 bases and J dropped 2 bases, with 10 bases sitting between them. This CDR3 region has 14 residues. CDR3 residues: CASSLWGGNTEAFF. CDR3 bases: TGTGCCAGCAGCTTGTGGGGAGGAAACACTGAAGCTTTCTTT.

The CDR3 DNA reads as TGTGCCAGCAGCAGGGACAGGATCTATGGCTACACCTTC. Its protein product is CASSRDRIYGYTF. This chain joins TRBV7-9 and TRBJ1-2; 8 bases are a match to TRBD1. This CDR3 has 13 residues. V lost 5 bases and J lost 4; bases outside the gene matches: 3. The germline CDR1 and CDR2 sequences are SEHNR and FQNEAQ (reference sequence).

This rearrangement joins TRBV9 to TRBJ2-7; TRBD2 matches at 7 bases. CDR1 and CDR2 (germline): SGDLS, YYNGEE. With V trimmed by 4 bases and J by 0 bases, 7 bases remained unmatched. The CDR3 is 15 residues long. CDR3 amino acids: CASSPSGTSSYEQYF. CDR3 in DNA: TGTGCCAGCAGCCCGAGCGGGACGAGCTCCTACGAGCAGTACTTC.